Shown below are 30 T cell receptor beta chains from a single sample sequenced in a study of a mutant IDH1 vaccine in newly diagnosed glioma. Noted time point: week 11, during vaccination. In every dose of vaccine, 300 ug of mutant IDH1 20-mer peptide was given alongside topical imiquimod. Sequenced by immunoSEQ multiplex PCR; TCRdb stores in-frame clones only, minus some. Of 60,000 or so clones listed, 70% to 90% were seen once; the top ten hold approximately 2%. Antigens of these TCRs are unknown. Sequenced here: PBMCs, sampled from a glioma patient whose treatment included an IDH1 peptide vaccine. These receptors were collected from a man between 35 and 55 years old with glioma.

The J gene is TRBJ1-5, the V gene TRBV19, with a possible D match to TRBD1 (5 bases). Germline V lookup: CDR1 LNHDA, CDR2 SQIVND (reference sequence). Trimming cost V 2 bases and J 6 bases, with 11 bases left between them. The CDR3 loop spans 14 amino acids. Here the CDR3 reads CASSILQGSQPQHF. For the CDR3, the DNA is TGTGCCAGTAGTATACTGCAGGGAAGTCAGCCCCAGCATTTT.

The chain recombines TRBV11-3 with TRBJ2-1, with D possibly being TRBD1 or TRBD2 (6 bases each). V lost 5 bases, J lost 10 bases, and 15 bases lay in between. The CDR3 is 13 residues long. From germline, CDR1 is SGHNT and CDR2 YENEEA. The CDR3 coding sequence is TGTGCCAGCAGCCCCCTAATGGGGGGCGAGCAGTTCTTC. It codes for CASSPLMGGEQFF.

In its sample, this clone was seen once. The CDR3 DNA reads as TGTGCCAGCAGCTTCATGGTTCAGGGGAACGAGCAGTACTTC. This translates into CASSFMVQGNEQYF. The chain links TRBV5-6 to TRBJ2-7; D might be TRBD1 (6 bases). The CDR3 loop spans 14 amino acids. Germline CDR1 is SGHDT and CDR2 is YYEEEE. The V end was cut by 2 bases, the J end by 5 bases, with 14 bases between.

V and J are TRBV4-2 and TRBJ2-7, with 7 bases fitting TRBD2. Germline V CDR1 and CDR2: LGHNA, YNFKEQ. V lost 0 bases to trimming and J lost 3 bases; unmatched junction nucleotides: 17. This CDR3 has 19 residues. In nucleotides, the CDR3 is TGTGCCAGCAGCCAAGATCCTTGGGGAGGGGATAGTTTCGACTACGAGCAGTACTTC. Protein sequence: CASSQDPWGGDSFDYEQYF.

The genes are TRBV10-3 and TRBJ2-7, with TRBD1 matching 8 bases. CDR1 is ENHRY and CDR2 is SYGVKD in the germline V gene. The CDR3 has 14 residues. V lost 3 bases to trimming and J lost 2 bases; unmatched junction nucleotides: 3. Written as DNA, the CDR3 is TGTGCCATCAGTGAATGGACAGGGCCCTACGAGCAGTACTTC. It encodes CAISEWTGPYEQYF.

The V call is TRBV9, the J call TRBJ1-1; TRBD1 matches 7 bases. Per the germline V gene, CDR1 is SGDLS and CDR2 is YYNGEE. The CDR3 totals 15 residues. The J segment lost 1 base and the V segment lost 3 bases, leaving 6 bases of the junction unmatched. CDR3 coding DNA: TGTGCCAGCAGCGCACGGGGGACAGCGAACACTGAAGCTTTCTTT. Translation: CASSARGTANTEAFF.

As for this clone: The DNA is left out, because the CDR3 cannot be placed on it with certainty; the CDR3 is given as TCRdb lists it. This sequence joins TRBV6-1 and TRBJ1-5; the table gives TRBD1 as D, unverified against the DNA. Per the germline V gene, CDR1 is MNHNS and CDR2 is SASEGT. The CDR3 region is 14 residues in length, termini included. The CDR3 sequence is CASILDRDDQPQHF.

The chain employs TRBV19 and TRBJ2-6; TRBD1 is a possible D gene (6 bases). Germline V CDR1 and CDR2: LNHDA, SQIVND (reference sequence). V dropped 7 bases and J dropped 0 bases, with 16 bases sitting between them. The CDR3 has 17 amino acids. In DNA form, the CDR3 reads TGTGCCAGTATAGGTACAGGGCGAATCTCTGGGGCCAACGTCCTGACTTTC. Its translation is CASIGTGRISGANVLTF. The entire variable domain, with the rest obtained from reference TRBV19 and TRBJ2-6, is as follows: DGGITQSPKYLFRKEGQNVTLSCEQNLNHDAMYWYRQDPGQGLRLIYYSQIVNDFQKGDIAEGYSVSREKKESFPLTVTSAQKNPTAFYLCASIGTGRISGANVLTFGAGSRLTVL.

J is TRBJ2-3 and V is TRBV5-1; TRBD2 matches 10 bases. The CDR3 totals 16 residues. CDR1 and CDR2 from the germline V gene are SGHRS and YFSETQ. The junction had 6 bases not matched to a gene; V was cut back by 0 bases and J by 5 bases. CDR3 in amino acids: CASSLEGSGGLDTQYF. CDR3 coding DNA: TGCGCCAGCAGCTTGGAGGGTAGCGGGGGGCTAGATACGCAGTATTTT.

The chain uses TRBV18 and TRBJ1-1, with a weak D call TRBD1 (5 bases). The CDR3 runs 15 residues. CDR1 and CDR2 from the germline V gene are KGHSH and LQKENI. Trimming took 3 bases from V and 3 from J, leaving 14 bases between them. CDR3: CASSPRGRLDTEAFF. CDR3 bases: TGTGCCAGCTCACCCCGGGGCCGGTTGGACACTGAAGCTTTCTTT.

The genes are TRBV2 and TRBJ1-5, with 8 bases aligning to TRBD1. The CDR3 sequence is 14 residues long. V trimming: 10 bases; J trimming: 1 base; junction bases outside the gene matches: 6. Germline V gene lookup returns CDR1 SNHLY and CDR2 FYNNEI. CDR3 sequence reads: CAMGRQGSNQPQHF. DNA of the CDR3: TGTGCCATGGGACGACAGGGGAGCAATCAGCCCCAGCATTTT.

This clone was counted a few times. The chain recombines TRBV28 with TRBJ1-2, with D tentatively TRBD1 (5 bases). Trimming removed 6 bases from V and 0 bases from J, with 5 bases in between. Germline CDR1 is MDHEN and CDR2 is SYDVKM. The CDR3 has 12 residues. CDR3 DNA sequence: TGTGCCAGCAGGACAGCTAACTATGGCTACACCTTC. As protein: CASRTANYGYTF.

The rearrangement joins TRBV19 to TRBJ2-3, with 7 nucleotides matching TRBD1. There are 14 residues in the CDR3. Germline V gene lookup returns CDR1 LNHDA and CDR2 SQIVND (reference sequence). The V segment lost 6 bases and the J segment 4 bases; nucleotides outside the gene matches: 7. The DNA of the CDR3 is TGTGCCAGTAGGAGACAGGGAGTCGCAGATACGCAGTATTTT. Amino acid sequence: CASRRQGVADTQYF.

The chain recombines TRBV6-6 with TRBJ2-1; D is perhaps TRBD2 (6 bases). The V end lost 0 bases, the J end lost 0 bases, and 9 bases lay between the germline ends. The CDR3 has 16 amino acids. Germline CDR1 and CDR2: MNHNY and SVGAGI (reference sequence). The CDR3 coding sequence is TGTGCCAGCAGTTACTCGGCGGGATCCTCCTACAATGAGCAGTTCTTC. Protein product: CASSYSAGSSYNEQFF.

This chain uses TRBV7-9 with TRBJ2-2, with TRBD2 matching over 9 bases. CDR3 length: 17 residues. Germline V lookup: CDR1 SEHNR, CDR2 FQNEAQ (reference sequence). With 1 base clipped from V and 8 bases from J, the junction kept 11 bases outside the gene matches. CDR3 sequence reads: CASSLGPWTSAAGELFF. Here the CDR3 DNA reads TGTGCCAGCAGCTTAGGGCCTTGGACTAGCGCTGCAGGGGAGCTGTTTTTT.

The CDR3 DNA reads as TGTGCCAGTTCATCCTACAATGAGCAGTTCTTC. Encoded protein: CASSSYNEQFF. V usage is TRBV19 and J usage is TRBJ2-1; no definite D call. The CDR3 totals 11 residues. Trimming removed 8 bases at V and 1 base at J, with 3 bases between. Looked up from germline, CDR1 is LNHDA and CDR2 is SQIVND (reference sequence).

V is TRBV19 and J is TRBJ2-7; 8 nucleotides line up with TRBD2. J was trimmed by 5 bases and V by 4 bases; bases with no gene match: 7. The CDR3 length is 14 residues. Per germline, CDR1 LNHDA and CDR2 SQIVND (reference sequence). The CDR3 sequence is CASSTGTRKNEQYF. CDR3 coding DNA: TGTGCCAGTAGTACCGGGACTAGAAAGAACGAGCAGTACTTC.

The CDR3, as DNA: TGTGCCAGCAGCTTTAGGTGGGATACGCAGTATTTT. Its translation: CASSFRWDTQYF. The V gene is TRBV11-2, the J gene TRBJ2-3, with no clear D. V was cut by 3 bases and J by 6 bases, with 7 bases left in between. Germline V gene lookup returns CDR1 SGHAT and CDR2 FQNNGV. The CDR3 spans 12 residues.

The DNA of the CDR3 is TGTGCCAGCAGCACCTACAGGGGCCCTGAAGCTTTCTTT. Translating gives CASSTYRGPEAFF. This chain joins TRBV7-2 and TRBJ1-1, with 7 bases that match TRBD1. Germline CDR1 and CDR2: SGHTA and FQGNSA. The CDR3 is made up of 13 amino acids. V gave up 5 bases and J gave up 6 bases; unmatched junction bases: 6.

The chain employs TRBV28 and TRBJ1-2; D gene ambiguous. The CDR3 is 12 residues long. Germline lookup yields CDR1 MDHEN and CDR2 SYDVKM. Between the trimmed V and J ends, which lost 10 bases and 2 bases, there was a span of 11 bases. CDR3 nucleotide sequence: TGTGCCACGGTAAACCTCAACTATGGCTACACCTTC. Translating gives CATVNLNYGYTF.

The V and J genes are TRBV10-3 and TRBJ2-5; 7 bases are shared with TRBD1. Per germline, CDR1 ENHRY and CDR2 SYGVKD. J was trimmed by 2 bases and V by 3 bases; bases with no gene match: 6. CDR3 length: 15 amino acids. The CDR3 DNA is TGTGCCATCAGTGATAGGGACAGAGTACAAGAGACCCAGTACTTC. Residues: CAISDRDRVQETQYF.

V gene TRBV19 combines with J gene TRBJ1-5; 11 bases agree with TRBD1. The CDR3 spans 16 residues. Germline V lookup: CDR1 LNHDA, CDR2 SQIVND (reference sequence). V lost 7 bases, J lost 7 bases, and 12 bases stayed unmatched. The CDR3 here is CASKPSGQGARQPQHF. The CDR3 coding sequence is TGTGCCAGTAAACCCTCCGGACAGGGGGCGAGGCAGCCCCAGCATTTT.

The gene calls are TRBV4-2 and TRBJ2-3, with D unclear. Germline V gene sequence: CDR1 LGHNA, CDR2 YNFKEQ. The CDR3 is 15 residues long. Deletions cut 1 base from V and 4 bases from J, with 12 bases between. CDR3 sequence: CASSQGRLEPDTQYF. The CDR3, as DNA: TGTGCCAGCAGCCAAGGGCGGCTAGAGCCAGATACGCAGTATTTT.

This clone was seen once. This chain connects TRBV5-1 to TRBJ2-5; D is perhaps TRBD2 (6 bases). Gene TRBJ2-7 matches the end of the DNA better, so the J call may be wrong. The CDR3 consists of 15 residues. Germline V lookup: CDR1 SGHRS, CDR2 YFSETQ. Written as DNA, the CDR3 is TGCGCCAGCAGCTTGAAACGGGAGTCCGTCTACGAGCAGTACTTC. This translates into CASSLKRESVYEQYF.

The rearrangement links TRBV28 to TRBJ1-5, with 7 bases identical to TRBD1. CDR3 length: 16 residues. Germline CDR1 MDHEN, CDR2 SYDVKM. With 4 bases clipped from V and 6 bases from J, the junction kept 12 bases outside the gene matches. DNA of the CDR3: TGTGCCAGCAGTTCCCTCGACAGGGTTTGGGTTCAGCCCCAGCATTTT. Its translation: CASSSLDRVWVQPQHF.

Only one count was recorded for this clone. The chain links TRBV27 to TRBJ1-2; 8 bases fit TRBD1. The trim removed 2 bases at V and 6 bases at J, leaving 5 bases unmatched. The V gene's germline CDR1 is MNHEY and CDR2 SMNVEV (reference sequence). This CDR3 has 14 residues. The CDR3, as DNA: TGTGCCAGCAGTTTAACCCCGACAGGGGATGGCTACACCTTC. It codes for CASSLTPTGDGYTF.

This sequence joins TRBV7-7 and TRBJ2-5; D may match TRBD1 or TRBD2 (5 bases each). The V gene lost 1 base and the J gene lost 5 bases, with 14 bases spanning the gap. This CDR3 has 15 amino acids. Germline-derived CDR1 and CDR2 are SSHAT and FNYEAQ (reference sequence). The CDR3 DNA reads TGTGCCAGCAGCTTAGGTCTAGGCGAGGGGGAGACCCAGTACTTC. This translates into CASSLGLGEGETQYF. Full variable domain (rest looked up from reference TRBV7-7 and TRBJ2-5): GAGVSQSPRYKVTKRGQDVTLRCDPISSHATLYWYQQALGQGPEFLTYFNYEAQPDKSGLPSDRFSAERPEGSISTLTIQRTEQRDSAMYRCASSLGLGEGETQYFGPGTRLLVL.

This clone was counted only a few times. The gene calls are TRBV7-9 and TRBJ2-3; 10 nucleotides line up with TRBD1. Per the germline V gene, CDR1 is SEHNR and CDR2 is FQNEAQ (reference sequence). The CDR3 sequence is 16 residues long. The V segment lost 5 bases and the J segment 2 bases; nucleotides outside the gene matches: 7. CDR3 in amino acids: CASSRRQGANTDTQYF. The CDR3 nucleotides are TGTGCCAGCAGCCGCCGACAGGGGGCGAACACAGATACGCAGTATTTT. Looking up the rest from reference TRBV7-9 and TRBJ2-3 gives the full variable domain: DTGVSQNPRHKITKRGQNVTFRCDPISEHNRLYWYRQTLGQGPEFLTYFQNEAQLEKSRLLSDRFSAERPKGSFSTLEIQRTEQGDSAMYLCASSRRQGANTDTQYFGPGTRLTVL.

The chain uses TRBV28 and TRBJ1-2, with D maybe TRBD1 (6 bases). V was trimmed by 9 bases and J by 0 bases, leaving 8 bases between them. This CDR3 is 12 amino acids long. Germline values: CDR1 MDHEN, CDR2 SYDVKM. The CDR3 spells CARQGANYGYTF. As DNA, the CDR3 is TGTGCCAGACAGGGAGCTAACTATGGCTACACCTTC.

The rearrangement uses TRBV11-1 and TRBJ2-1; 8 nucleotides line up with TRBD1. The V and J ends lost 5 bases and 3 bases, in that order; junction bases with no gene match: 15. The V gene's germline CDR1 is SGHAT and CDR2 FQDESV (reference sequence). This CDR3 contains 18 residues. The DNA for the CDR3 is TGTGCCAGCAGCAAAGGGGCCCGACAGGGGCGGAACTACAATGAGCAGTTCTTC. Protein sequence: CASSKGARQGRNYNEQFF.